Listed below are T cell receptor beta chains from one sample, sequenced in a study of blood T cell repertoires in COVID-19. Using immunoSEQ multiplex PCR, the repertoire was profiled, and TCRdb retains in-frame clones only, with some absent. Of about 200,000 clones in the sample, roughly 84% were seen once. The sample consisted of peripheral blood. These receptors were collected from a human donor in a cohort sampled during active COVID-19. Both conserved end residues are part of each CDR3. D genes are given only for firm matches. Rows give clone size only sometimes, using once, few, many, or a class for an expanded clone.

. TRBJ1-4 TRBV6-4 . CASTISRGPSPEKLFF TGTGCCAGCACTATCAGCAGGGGCCCTTCGCCCGAAAAACTGTTTTTT
. TRBJ1-1 TRBV5-5 . CASSLERGRDTEAFF TGTGCCAGCAGCTTGGAGCGGGGCCGGGACACTGAAGCTTTCTTT
. TRBJ2-7 TRBV19 . CASSMPGPGGEQYF TGTGCCAGTAGTATGCCAGGGCCCGGGGGCGAGCAGTACTTC
few TRBJ1-2 TRBV12-5 TRBD1 CASGSWTGLYYGYTF TGTGCTAGTGGTTCCTGGACAGGGCTCTACTATGGCTACACCTTC
. TRBJ1-5 TRBV27 . CASSVSRGNQPQHF TGTGCCAGCAGTGTCTCCCGGGGCAATCAGCCCCAGCATTTT
. TRBJ2-7 TRBV5-1 TRBD2 CASSLEIAGGPGYEQYF TGCGCCAGCAGCTTGGAAATAGCGGGAGGGCCAGGGTACGAGCAGTACTTC
. TRBJ2-1 TRBV3-1/TRBV3-2 TRBD2 CASSQALAGGVEQFF TGTGCCAGCAGCCAAGCTCTAGCGGGAGGGGTTGAGCAGTTCTTC
. TRBJ1-5 TRBV10-3 . CAISEPPVNQPQHF TGTGCCATCAGTGAGCCGCCAGTCAATCAGCCCCAGCATTTT
. TRBJ2-5 TRBV11-2 . CASSLAGAVQETQYF TGTGCCAGCAGCTTAGCCGGAGCGGTGCAAGAGACCCAGTACTTC
. TRBJ2-7 TRBV25-1 TRBD2 CASRTSGTYEQYF TGTGCCAGCAGGACTAGCGGTACCTACGAGCAGTACTTC
. TRBJ2-2 TRBV27 TRBD2 CASRVMGGVTGELFF TGTGCCAGCAGGGTAATGGGGGGGGTGACCGGGGAGCTGTTTTTT
. TRBJ1-5 TRBV28 TRBD1 CASSDHDRGGNQPQHF TGTGCCAGCAGTGACCATGACAGGGGAGGCAATCAGCCCCAGCATTTT
. TRBJ2-7 TRBV11-2 . CASSFHYEQYF TGTGCCAGCAGCTTCCATTACGAGCAGTACTTC
. TRBJ2-1 TRBV30 . CAWSAGLTHNEQFF TGTGCCTGGAGTGCAGGACTCACGCACAATGAGCAGTTCTTC
few TRBJ2-2 TRBV11-2 . CASSIPRRAAGARGGELFF TGTGCCAGCAGCATACCAAGGCGAGCGGCAGGGGCCCGGGGCGGGGAGCTGTTTTTT
few TRBJ2-5 TRBV2 TRBD2 CASSGVAGGLETQYF TGTGCCAGCAGCGGGGTAGCGGGAGGCCTGGAGACCCAGTACTTC
. TRBJ2-1 TRBV30 TRBD2 CAWLPRLAGVARHEQFF TGTGCCTGGTTGCCCCGCTTAGCGGGAGTAGCGAGGCATGAGCAGTTCTTC
. TRBJ2-7 TRBV7-2 TRBD1 CASSWTTGTYEQYF TGTGCCAGCAGCTGGACGACAGGGACCTACGAGCAGTACTTC
. TRBJ1-1 TRBV19 TRBD1 CASRSRRTGSNTEAFF TGTGCCAGTAGGTCTCGTAGGACAGGGTCGAACACTGAAGCTTTCTTT
once TRBJ2-2 TRBV4-1 . CASSHPSGANTGELFF TGCGCCAGCAGCCACCCTTCGGGGGCGAACACCGGGGAGCTGTTTTTT
. TRBJ2-1 TRBV3-1/TRBV3-2 . CASSLRASRHNEQFF TGTGCCAGCAGCCTTCGGGCTAGCAGGCACAATGAGCAGTTCTTC
. TRBJ2-1 TRBV19 TRBD2 CASSPDIRGGVRQFF TGTGCCAGTAGCCCCGATATCCGTGGGGGGGTAAGGCAGTTCTTC
. TRBJ2-3 TRBV3-1/TRBV3-2 TRBD2 CASSKRTSGRKDTQYF TGTGCCAGCAGCAAGCGGACTAGCGGGAGGAAAGATACGCAGTATTTT
. TRBJ2-7 TRBV5-1 TRBD1 CASSPGQGFHEQYF TGCGCCAGCAGCCCCGGACAGGGTTTCCACGAGCAGTACTTC
. TRBJ1-3 TRBV20-1 . CSASRQSSGNTIYF TGCAGTGCTAGTCGACAGAGCTCTGGAAACACCATATATTTT
. TRBJ1-1 TRBV18 . CASSPQGMNTEAFF TGTGCCAGCTCACCACAGGGGATGAACACTGAAGCTTTCTTT
. TRBJ2-3 TRBV6-6 TRBD2 CASMLGGSTDTQYF TGTGCCAGCATGTTGGGGGGGAGCACAGATACGCAGTATTTT
many TRBJ2-3 TRBV7-7 TRBD1 CASSGEGGKTDTQYF TGTGCTAGCAGCGGTGAAGGGGGCAAGACAGATACGCAGTATTTT
. TRBJ2-7 TRBV7-9 TRBD1 CASSFRDRAYEQYF TGTGCCAGCAGCTTCCGGGACAGGGCCTACGAGCAGTACTTC
once TRBJ2-4 TRBV3-1/TRBV3-2 TRBD2 CASSQDWFGRSPKNIQYF TGTGCCAGCAGCCAAGACTGGTTCGGGAGGTCTCCCAAAAACATTCAGTACTTC
. TRBJ2-7 TRBV11-2 . CASSLIGSSYEQYF TGTGCCAGCAGCTTGATAGGGAGCTCCTACGAGCAGTACTTC
. TRBJ1-2 TRBV19 TRBD1 CASRDSGTGFKRDYGYTF TGTGCCAGTAGAGATTCCGGGACAGGATTCAAAAGGGACTATGGCTACACCTTC
. TRBJ1-2 TRBV28 . CASSLPISGYGYTF TGTGCCAGCAGTTTACCAATCTCGGGTTATGGCTACACCTTC
once TRBJ1-3 TRBV6-5 TRBD1 CASSYTNRGGGNTIYF TGTGCCAGCAGTTACACAAACAGGGGGGGTGGAAACACCATATATTTT
. TRBJ2-7 TRBV24-1 . CATSDQGAGENEQYF TGTGCCACCAGTGATCAAGGAGCAGGGGAGAACGAGCAGTACTTC
. TRBJ2-1 TRBV11-2 . CASSLGGSSYNEQFF TGTGCCAGCAGCTTAGGAGGGAGCTCCTACAATGAGCAGTTCTTC
. TRBJ2-1 TRBV3-1/TRBV3-2 . CASSQDLSGGSYNEQFF TGTGCCAGCAGCCAAGATTTAAGCGGAGGCTCCTACAATGAGCAGTTCTTC
. TRBJ2-7 TRBV13 . CASSLGQGTYEQYF TGTGCCAGCAGCTTAGGCCAGGGTACCTACGAGCAGTACTTC
. TRBJ2-7 TRBV9 TRBD2 CASSDGLAGYEQYF TGTGCCAGCAGCGACGGACTAGCGGGCTACGAGCAGTACTTC
. TRBJ2-1 TRBV7-9 TRBD2 CASSLHTSDFSYNEQFF TGTGCCAGCAGCCTCCATACTAGCGATTTTTCCTACAATGAGCAGTTCTTC
. TRBJ2-1 TRBV28 TRBD1 CASRKQGLSYNEQFF TGTGCCAGCAGAAAACAGGGGTTGTCGTACAATGAGCAGTTCTTC
. TRBJ1-2 TRBV2 TRBD1 CASSGLRRTGGDYGYTF TGTGCCAGCAGTGGTCTAAGGAGAACAGGGGGAGATTATGGCTACACCTTC
. TRBJ2-1 TRBV19 TRBD1 CASSIQGANEQFF TGTGCCAGTAGTATTCAGGGGGCGAATGAGCAGTTCTTC
. TRBJ1-5 TRBV2 TRBD1 CASRGDSGNQPQHF TGTGCCAGCAGGGGGGACAGTGGCAATCAGCCCCAGCATTTT
. TRBJ2-2 TRBV6-6 TRBD2 CASSLGLADSNTGELFF TGTGCCAGCAGTCTCGGACTAGCGGACTCGAACACCGGGGAGCTGTTTTTT